These 10 T cell receptor beta chains were sequenced from one sample in a study of human T cells and chemical hapten exposure. TCRdb called the RACE reads again in MiXCR, with one record for every CDR3 protein. The sample records about 60,000 distinct CDR3 sequences, about 11% being singletons. Time point here: pre-sensitization, week 0. The treatment is: therapeutic diphenylcyclopropenone sensitization with weekly scalp DPC. Specimen: whole blood, collected in connection with sensitization to the hapten diphenylcyclopropenone (DPC). The receptors originated from a woman aged 35 to 49 with alopecia areata. Some clones in this sample may be carry-over from other donors' samples.

J is TRBJ1-3 and V is TRBV20-1, with D unclear. The V gene lost 1 base and the J gene lost 0 bases, with 10 bases spanning the gap. The CDR3 consists of 15 residues. Per the germline V gene, CDR1 is DFQATT and CDR2 is SNEGSKA (reference sequence). This CDR3 reads CSARVAQISGNTIYF. CDR3 DNA sequence: TGCAGTGCTAGAGTAGCACAGATCTCTGGAAACACCATATATTTT.

This clonotype was observed a few times. V is TRBV9 and J is TRBJ2-7; 11 bases match TRBD1. CDR1 is SGDLS and CDR2 is YYNGEE in the germline V gene. V was clipped by 4 bases and J by 4 bases; unmatched bases: 7. The CDR3 contains 15 residues. CDR3 amino acids: CASSPSWDRGYEQYF. Written as DNA, the CDR3 is TGTGCCAGCAGCCCTAGCTGGGACAGGGGGTACGAGCAGTACTTC.

This clonotype appeared many times. The gene calls are TRBV9 and TRBJ2-2; D is undetermined. CDR1 SGDLS and CDR2 YYNGEE come from the germline V gene. Trimming removed 7 bases at V and 2 bases at J, with 9 bases between. The CDR3 is 13 residues long. CDR3 nucleotides: TGTGCCAGCGGATCAGAAAACACCGGGGAGCTGTTTTTT. Its translation is CASGSENTGELFF. Combining the CDR3 with reference TRBV9 and TRBJ2-2 gives the whole variable domain DSGVTQTPKHLITATGQRVTLRCSPRSGDLSVYWYQQSLDQGLQFLIQYYNGEERAKGNILERFSAQQFPDLHSELNLSSLELGDSALYFCASGSENTGELFFGEGSRLTVL.

A remark on this clonotype: This may be a read error, as it is one base from a much larger clone. The chain couples TRBV2 to TRBJ2-3; 7 bases agree with TRBD2. This CDR3 comprises 13 residues. CDR1 is SNHLY, CDR2 FYNNEI, per germline. The DNA of the CDR3 is TGTGCCAGCAATGGGGGGGAAACAGATACGCGGTATTTT. Its protein product is CASNGGETDTRYF.

The J gene is TRBJ1-1, the V gene TRBV20-1; TRBD1 aligns across 7 bases. The J segment lost 2 bases and the V segment lost 3 bases, leaving 3 bases of the junction unmatched. There are 13 residues in the CDR3. The germline V gene has CDR1 DFQATT and CDR2 SNEGSKA (reference sequence). Here the CDR3 DNA reads TGCAGTGCTAGGGACAGGCGCAACACTGAAGCTTTCTTT. It encodes CSARDRRNTEAFF.

This clonotype has at least ten counts. The chain joins TRBV9 to TRBJ2-4; possibly TRBD2 for D (5 bases). The CDR3 is made up of 15 amino acids. Germline CDR1 is SGDLS and CDR2 is YYNGEE. V was cut by 3 bases and J by 6 bases, with 16 bases left in between. The CDR3 DNA reads TGTGCCAGCAGCGCCGATGATGGAGGCAGAAACATTCAGTACTTC. This sequence encodes CASSADDGGRNIQYF.

This rearrangement joins TRBV28 to TRBJ2-7; D is perhaps TRBD1 or TRBD2 (5 bases each). With 4 bases removed from V and 6 bases from J, the gap between germline ends came to 22 bases. The CDR3 sequence is 16 residues long. CDR1 MDHEN and CDR2 SYDVKM come from the germline V gene. In DNA, the CDR3 is TGTGCCAGCAGTTCCCTCGGCCCCGGGGCTATTTCCGAGCAGTACTTC. Its translation: CASSSLGPGAISEQYF. Based on the CDR3 plus reference TRBV28 and TRBJ2-7, the full variable domain is DVKVTQSSRYLVKRTGEKVFLECVQDMDHENMFWYRQDPGLGLRLIYFSYDVKMKEKGDIPEGYSVSREKKERFSLILESASTNQTSMYLCASSSLGPGAISEQYFGPGTRLTVT.

The chain recombines TRBV9 with TRBJ2-3; D call uncertain. From germline, CDR1 is SGDLS and CDR2 YYNGEE. The CDR3 has 16 residues. V lost 0 bases to trimming and J lost 1 base, with 12 bases between them. CDR3 in amino acids: CASSVESSLRTDTQYF. The CDR3, as DNA: TGTGCCAGCAGCGTAGAGTCTTCCCTACGCACAGATACGCAGTATTTT.

This clonotype has ten or more counts. The chain couples TRBV24-1 to TRBJ2-1, with D perhaps TRBD1 (6 bases). V lost 4 bases to trimming and J lost 9 bases, with 9 bases between them. From germline, CDR1 is KGHDR and CDR2 SFDVKD. The CDR3 covers 12 residues. CDR3 nucleotides: TGTGCCACCAGTGACCCCAGGGGTGAGCAGTTCTTC. This sequence encodes CATSDPRGEQFF.

There are a few counts of this clonotype. The chain combines TRBV11-2 with TRBJ2-7; 8 positions agree with TRBD1. CDR3 length equals 14 residues. The germline V gene has CDR1 SGHAT and CDR2 FQNNGV. V dropped 2 bases and J dropped 3; count of bases not matched to a gene: 3. The CDR3 DNA sequence: TGTGCCAGCAGCTTATCAGGGGGCGGCTACGAGCAGTACTTC. This gives the protein CASSLSGGGYEQYF.